This passage covers 3 T cell receptor beta chains from one sample sequenced in a study of PD-1 blockade in classical Hodgkin lymphoma. Stated time point: cycle 4 day 1 (C4D1), after more than 5 weeks of nivolumab. All patients experienced relapse after autologous stem cell transplantation, and brentuximab vedotin exposure was variable. Data came from immunoSEQ multiplex PCR; TCRdb stores just in-frame clones and leaves some out. There are under 20,000 clones in the sample; 70% to 85% occur only once, and around 40% lies in the top ten. Source: peripheral blood mononuclear cells (PBMCs), taken before the fourth cycle of nivolumab. These receptors originate from a human donor with classical Hodgkin lymphoma.

The chain links TRBV5-6 to TRBJ2-4; no clear D gene. This CDR3 has 12 residues. The germline V and J ends were trimmed by 3 bases and 6 bases, with 7 bases remaining between them. From germline, CDR1 is SGHDT and CDR2 YYEEEE. CDR3 DNA: TGTGCCAGCAGCTACTCTCCAAACATTCAGTACTTC. Translation gives CASSYSPNIQYF.

The chain carries TRBV30 and TRBJ2-3; no clear D gene. Trimming took 0 bases from V and 2 from J, leaving 12 bases between them. CDR3 length: 15 residues. Per the germline V gene, CDR1 is GTSNPN and CDR2 is SVGIG (reference sequence). The DNA for the CDR3 is TGTGCCTGGAGTGTACTTGGACCTCCCACAGATACGCAGTATTTT. Amino acids: CAWSVLGPPTDTQYF.

This clone has a handful of counts. The chain joins TRBV27 to TRBJ1-1, with D hard to call. The germline V and J ends were trimmed by 5 bases and 1 base, with 8 bases remaining between them. CDR3 length: 13 residues. Per the germline V gene, CDR1 is MNHEY and CDR2 is SMNVEV (reference sequence). The CDR3 nucleotides are TGTGCCAGCAGTATAGACACGAACACTGAAGCTTTCTTT. It encodes CASSIDTNTEAFF.